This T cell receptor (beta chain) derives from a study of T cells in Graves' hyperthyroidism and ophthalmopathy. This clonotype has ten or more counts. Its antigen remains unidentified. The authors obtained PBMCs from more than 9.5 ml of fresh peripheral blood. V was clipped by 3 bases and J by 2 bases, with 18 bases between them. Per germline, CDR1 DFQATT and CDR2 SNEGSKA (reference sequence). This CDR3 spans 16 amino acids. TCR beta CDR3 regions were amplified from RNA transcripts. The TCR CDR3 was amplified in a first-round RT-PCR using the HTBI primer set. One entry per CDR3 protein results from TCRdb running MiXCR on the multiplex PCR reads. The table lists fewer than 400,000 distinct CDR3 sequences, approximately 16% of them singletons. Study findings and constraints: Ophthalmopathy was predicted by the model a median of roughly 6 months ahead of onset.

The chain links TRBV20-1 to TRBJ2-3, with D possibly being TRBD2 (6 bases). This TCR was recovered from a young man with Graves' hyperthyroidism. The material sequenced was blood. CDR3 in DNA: TGCAGTGCTAGTGGAAAGGGAGGAGACTTCACAGATACGCAGTATTTT. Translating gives CSASGKGGDFTDTQYF.